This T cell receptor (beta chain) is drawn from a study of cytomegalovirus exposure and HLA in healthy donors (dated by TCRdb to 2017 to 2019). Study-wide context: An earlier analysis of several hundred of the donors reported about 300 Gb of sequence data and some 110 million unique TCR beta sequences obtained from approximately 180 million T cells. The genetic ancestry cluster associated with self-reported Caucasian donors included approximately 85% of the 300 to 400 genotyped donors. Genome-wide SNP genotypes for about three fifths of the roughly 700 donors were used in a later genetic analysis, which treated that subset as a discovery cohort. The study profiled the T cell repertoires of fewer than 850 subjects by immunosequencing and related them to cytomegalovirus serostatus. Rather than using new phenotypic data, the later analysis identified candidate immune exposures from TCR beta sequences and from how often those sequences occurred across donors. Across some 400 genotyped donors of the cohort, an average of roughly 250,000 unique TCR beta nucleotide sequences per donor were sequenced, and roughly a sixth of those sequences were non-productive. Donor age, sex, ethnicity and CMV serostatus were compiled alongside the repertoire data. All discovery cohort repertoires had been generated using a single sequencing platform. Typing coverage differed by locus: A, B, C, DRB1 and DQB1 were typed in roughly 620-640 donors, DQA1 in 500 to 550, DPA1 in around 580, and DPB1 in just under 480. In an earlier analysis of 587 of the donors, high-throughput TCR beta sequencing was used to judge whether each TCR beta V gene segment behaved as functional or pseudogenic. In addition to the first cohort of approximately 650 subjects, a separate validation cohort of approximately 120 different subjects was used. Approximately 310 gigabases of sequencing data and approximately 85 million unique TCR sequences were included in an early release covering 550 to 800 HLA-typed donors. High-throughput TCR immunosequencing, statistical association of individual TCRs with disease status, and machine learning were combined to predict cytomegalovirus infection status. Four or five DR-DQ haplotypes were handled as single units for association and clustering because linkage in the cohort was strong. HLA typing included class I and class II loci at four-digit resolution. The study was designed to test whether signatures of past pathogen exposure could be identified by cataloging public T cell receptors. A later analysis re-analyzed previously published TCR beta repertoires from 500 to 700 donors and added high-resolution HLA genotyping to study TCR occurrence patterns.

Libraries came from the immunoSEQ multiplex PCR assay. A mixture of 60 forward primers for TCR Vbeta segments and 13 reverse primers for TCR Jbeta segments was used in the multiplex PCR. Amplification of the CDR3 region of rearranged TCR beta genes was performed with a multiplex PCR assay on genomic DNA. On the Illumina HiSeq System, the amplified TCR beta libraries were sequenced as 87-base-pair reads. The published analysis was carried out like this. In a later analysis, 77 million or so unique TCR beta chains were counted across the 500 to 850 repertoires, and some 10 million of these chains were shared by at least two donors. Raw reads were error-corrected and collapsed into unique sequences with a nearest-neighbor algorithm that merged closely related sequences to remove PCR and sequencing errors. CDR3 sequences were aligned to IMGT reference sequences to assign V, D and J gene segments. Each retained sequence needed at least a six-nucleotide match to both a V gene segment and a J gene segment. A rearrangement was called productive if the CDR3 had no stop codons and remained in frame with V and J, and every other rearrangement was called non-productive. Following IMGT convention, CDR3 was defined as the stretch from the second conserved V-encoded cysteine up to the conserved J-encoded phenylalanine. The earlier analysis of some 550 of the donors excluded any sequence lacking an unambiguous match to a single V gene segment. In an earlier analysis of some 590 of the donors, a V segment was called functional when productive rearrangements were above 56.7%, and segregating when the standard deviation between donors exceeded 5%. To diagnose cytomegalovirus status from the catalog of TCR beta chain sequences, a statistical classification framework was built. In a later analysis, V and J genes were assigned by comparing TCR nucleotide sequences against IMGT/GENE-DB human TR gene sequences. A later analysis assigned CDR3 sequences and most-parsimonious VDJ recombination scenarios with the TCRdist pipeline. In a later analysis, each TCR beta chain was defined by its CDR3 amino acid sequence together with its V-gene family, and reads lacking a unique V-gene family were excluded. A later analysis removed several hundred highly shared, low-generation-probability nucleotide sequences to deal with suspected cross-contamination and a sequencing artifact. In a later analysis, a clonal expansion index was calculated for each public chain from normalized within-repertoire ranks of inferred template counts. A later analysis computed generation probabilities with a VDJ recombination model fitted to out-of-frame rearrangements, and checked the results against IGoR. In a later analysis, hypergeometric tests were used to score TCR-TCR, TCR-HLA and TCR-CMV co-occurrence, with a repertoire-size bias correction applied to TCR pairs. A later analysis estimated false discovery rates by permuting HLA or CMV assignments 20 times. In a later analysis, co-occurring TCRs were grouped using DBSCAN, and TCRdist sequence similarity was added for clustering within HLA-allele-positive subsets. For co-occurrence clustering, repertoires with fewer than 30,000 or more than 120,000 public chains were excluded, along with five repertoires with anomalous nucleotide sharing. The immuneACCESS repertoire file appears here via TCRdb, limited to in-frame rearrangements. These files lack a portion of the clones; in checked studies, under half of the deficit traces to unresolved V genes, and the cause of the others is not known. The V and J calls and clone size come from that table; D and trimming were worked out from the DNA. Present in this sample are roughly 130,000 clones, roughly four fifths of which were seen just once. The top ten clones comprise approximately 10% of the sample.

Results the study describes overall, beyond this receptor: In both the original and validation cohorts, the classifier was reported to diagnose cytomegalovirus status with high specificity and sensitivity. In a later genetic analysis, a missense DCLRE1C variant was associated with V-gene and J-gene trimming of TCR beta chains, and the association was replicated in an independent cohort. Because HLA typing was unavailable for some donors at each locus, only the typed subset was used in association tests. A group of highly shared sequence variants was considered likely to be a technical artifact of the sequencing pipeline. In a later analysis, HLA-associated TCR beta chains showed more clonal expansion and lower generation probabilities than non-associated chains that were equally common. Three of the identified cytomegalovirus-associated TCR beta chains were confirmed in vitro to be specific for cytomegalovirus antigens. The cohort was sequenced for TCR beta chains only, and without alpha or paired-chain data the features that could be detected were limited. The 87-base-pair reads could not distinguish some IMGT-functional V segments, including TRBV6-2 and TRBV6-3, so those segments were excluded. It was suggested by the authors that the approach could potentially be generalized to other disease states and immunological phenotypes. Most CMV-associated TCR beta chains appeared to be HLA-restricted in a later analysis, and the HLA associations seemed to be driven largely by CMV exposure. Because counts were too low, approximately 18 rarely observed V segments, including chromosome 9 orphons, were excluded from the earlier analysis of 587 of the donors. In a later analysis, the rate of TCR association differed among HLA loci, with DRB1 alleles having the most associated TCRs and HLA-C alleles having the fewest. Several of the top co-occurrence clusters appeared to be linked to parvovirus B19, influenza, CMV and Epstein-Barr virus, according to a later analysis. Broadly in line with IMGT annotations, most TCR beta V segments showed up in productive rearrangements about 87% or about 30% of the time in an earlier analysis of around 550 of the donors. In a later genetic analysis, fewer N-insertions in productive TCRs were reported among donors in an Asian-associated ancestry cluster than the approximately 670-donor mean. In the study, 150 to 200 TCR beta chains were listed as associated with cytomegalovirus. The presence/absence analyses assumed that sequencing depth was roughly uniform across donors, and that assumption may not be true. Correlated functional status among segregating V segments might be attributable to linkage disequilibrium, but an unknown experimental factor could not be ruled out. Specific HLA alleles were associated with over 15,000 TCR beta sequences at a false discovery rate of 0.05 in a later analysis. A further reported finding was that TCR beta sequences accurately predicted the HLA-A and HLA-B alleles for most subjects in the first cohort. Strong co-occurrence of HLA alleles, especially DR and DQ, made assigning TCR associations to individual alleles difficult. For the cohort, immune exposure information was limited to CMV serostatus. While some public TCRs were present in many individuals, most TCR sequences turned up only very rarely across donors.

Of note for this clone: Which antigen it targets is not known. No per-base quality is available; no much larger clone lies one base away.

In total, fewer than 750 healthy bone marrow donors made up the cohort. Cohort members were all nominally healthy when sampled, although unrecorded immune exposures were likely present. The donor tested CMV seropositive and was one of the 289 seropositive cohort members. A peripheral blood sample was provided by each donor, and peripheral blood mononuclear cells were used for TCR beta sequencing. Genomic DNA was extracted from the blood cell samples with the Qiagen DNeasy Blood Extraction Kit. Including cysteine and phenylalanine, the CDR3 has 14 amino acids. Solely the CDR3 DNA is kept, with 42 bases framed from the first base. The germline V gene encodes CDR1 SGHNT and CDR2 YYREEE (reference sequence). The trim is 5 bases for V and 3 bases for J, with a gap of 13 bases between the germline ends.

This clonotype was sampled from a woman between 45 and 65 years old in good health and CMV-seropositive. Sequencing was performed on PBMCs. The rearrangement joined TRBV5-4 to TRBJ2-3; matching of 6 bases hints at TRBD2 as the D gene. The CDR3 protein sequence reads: CASRGTRGTDTQYF. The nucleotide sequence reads TGTGCCAGCAGGGGGACCCGGGGGACAGATACGCAGTATTTT.